This T cell receptor beta chain derives from a study of shared clonotypes between healthy human individuals. Findings of the study overall: Among non-shared clonotypes, generation probabilities were lower than among those shared by all four donors. The expectation was that sequencing depth would affect clonotype sharing among donors.

The germline CDR1 and CDR2 sequences are LNHDA and SQIVND (reference sequence). The ends were cut back, 5 bases at V and 5 bases at J, with 8 bases in the middle. The CDR3 is made up of 12 amino acids. It was at deep level that the assay was run. Profiling relied on immunoSEQ multiplex PCR, and the TCRdb table lists in-frame clones only, not all of them. The sample consists of 950,000 to 1,200,000 clones, 77% of them appearing once. On this clone: The antigen remains unidentified. Other DNA sequences in this specimen translate into the identical CDR3.

All donors were healthy HIV-negative adults lacking recent acute infections or vaccinations. The TCR was taken from a man aged 18 to 30 in good health. Some clones in this sample may be carry-over from other donors' samples. The chain couples TRBV19 to TRBJ2-3; perhaps TRBD1 as D (6 bases). The sequenced sample was memory CD4+ T cells from PBMCs. Subset meaning: CD45RA-negative fraction. CDR3 bases: TGTGCCAGTAGTCGCAGGGGAGATACGCAGTATTTT. Translation: CASSRRGDTQYF.